Sequencing of this T cell receptor (beta chain) was carried out in a study of cytomegalovirus exposure and HLA in healthy donors. The germline V gene encodes CDR1 SQVTM and CDR2 ANQGSEA. Trimming removed 3 bases at V and 3 bases at J, with 18 bases between. The CDR3 is 15 amino acids. As concerns this clone: The antigen is not known.

Findings of the study overall: Later analysis identified a missense DCLRE1C variant that was linked to TCR beta V- and J-gene trimming.

PCR employed 60 Vbeta and 13 Jbeta primers. Profiling relied on immunoSEQ multiplex PCR, and the TCRdb table lists in-frame clones only, not all of them. The data show tens of thousands of clones, with 83% seen just once and 4.3% held by the top ten. The chain has TRBV29-1 and TRBJ2-7, with D maybe TRBD2 (5 bases). This clonotype was obtained from a man aged 25 to 40 in good health and CMV-seronegative. The sequenced material came from PBMCs. The CDR3 region is CSVEGNGEGYYEQYF. CDR3 sequence (DNA): TGCAGCGTTGAGGGGAACGGCGAGGGATACTACGAGCAGTACTTC.